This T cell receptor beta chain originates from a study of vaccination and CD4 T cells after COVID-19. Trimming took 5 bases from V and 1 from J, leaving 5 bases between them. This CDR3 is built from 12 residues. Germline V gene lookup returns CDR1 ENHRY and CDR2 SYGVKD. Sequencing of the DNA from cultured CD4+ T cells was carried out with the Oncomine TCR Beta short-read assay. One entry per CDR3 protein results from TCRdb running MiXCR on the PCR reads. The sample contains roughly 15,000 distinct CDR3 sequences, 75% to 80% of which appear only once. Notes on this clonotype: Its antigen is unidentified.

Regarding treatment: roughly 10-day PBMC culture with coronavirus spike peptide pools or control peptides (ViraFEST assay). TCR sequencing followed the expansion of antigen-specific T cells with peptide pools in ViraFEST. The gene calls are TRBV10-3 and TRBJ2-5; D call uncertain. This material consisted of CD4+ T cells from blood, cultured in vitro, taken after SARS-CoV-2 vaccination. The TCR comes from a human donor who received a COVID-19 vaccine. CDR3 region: CAISSPQETQYF. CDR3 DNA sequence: TGTGCCATCAGTAGCCCCCAAGAGACCCAGTACTTC.